This T cell receptor beta chain appears in the sequencing data of a study of T cells in Graves' hyperthyroidism and ophthalmopathy. Amplification yielded TCR beta CDR3 regions, with RNA transcripts as the source. The HTBI primer set was used in a first-round RT-PCR of the TCR CDR3. Each CDR3 protein gets one entry after TCRdb re-called the multiplex PCR reads with MiXCR. Of about 290,000 distinct CDR3 sequences listed, about an eighth are singletons. Fresh peripheral blood, 8 to 10 ml, was the source of the PBMCs. This TCR was sampled from a woman aged 25 to 39 with Graves' hyperthyroidism that later progressed to Graves' ophthalmopathy. Sequencing input: blood.

DNA of the CDR3: TGTGCCAGTAGTCATCAGGGGTTCTACGAGCAGTACTTC. Protein sequence: CASSHQGFYEQYF. V usage is TRBV19 and J usage is TRBJ2-7; D perhaps matches TRBD1 (6 bases). The CDR3 has 13 residues. V was pared by 5 bases and J by 3 bases, with 11 bases between. Looked up from germline, CDR1 is LNHDA and CDR2 is SQIVND (reference sequence).